This TCR beta chain originates from a study of blood T cell repertoires in COVID-19 (dated by TCRdb to between 2020 and 2021). Regarding the research as a whole: Samples from collaborators originated in the United States, Italy and Spain and spanned both the acute and convalescent phases of COVID-19. A de-identified subject ID, COVID-19 status, age in years and sex were almost always included in the sample metadata. Where available, HLA class I and class II types were taken from metadata supplied by the sample provider and were not determined by assay-based typing. The repertoires were released in a freely available public database meant as a resource for research on the immune response to SARS-CoV-2. The prospective study material was composed of cDNA or gDNA derived from T cells, B-cell-depleted T cells, or PBMCs. Samples came from the ongoing ImmuneRACE study (first 160 participants) plus 1,254 subjects from 6 global collaborators. Deeply sampled blood TCRbeta repertoires from subjects exposed to, actively infected with, or recovered from COVID-19 were included in the dataset.

Study-wide findings and limitations: How much clinical and demographic metadata was included differed by source and by participant, and the metadata was provided uncurated.

The collaborating institutions used their own protocols to collect whole blood in K2EDTA tubes. Collaborator samples were shipped for TCRbeta analysis as frozen whole blood, isolated PBMCs, or DNA extracted from either sample type. The junction carries 12 bases between V and J, which are trimmed by 3 bases and 2 bases respectively. The CDR3, from cysteine to phenylalanine, totals 14 residues. Only CDR3 DNA is held: 42 bases, read in frame from base 1. The germline V gene (reference sequence) specifies DFQATT as CDR1 and SNEGSKA as CDR2. With regard to this clone: It lacks a known antigen. Base qualities are not recorded, but no much larger clone differs from it by a single base.

TCRbeta CDR3 regions were amplified from genomic DNA by means of the immunoSEQ Assay, a bias-controlled multiplex PCR. As for how the authors treated the data: The number of nucleated cells in each sample was estimated from the amplification of reference gene primers within the assay. Sequence reads were collapsed and filtered to measure the absolute abundance of every unique TCRbeta CDR3 rearrangement. For each sample, productive Simpson clonality was calculated as the square root of Simpson's diversity index over productive rearrangements. The table was pulled from immuneACCESS by TCRdb, which kept in-frame rearrangements only. Such tables lose some clones; where checked, under half of the loss comes from unresolved V genes, and the rest has no known cause. That table furnishes V, J and clone size, whereas the DNA furnished D and trimming. The sample data list under 200,000 clones, and about four fifths of these were observed just once. The top ten constitute around an eighth of the sample.

Sequencing input: peripheral blood. This clonotype was sampled from a young man with active or convalescent COVID-19. The chain is assembled from TRBV20-1 and TRBJ2-3; the D gene is perhaps TRBD2, on 5 matching bases. Here the CDR3 is given as CSASGGPATDTQYF. Here is the DNA: TGCAGTGCTAGTGGAGGTCCTGCCACAGATACGCAGTATTTT.